Sequencing of this TCR beta chain was carried out in a study of shared clonotypes between healthy human individuals. General observations from the study: Clonotype sharing across four donors was observed for around 5% of naive CD4 clonotypes.

The CDR3 totals 14 residues. Germline V gives CDR1 SGHAT, CDR2 FQDESV (reference sequence). With 8 bases removed from V and 1 base from J, the gap between germline ends came to 11 bases. Assay used: immunoSEQ multiplex PCR; TCRdb lists only in-frame clones, some missing. The sample lists roughly 760,000 clones; around two thirds were seen once. Comments on this clone: Its specificity is not known.

This sequence originates from a woman aged 30 to 39 in good health. The chain combines TRBV11-1 with TRBJ2-2, with D hard to call. The specimen sequenced was memory CD4+ T cells sorted from blood. This sample's subset: CD45RA-negative fraction. This CDR3 reads CASSRTLNTGELFF. CDR3 sequence (DNA): TGTGCCAGCTCTAGAACACTGAACACCGGGGAGCTGTTTTTT.